A selection of T cell receptor beta chains follows, all from one sample in a study of blood T cell repertoires in COVID-19. TCRdb's table, derived via immunoSEQ multiplex PCR, lists solely in-frame clones and lacks some. The sample includes fewer than 85,000 clones, roughly 88% of them seen just once. Sequencing was done on a sample of peripheral blood. These TCRs come from a human donor in a cohort sampled during active COVID-19. Each CDR3 is given with its conserved first and last residue. D genes are given only for firm matches. The size entry is marked missing in some rows and otherwise reads once, few, many or a size class.

few NA TRBJ2-7 TRBV6-1 TGTGCCAGCAGTGAACAACAGGGGGGGTCTACTGAGCAGTACTTC CASSEQQGGSTEQYF
NA TRBD1 TRBJ1-5 TRBV19 TGTGCCGGGAGGACAGGGGACCAGCCCCAGCATTTT CAGRTGDQPQHF
NA NA TRBJ1-3 TRBV5-1 TGCGCCAGCAGCTTGGACTGGGCAGGTCCTGGAAACACCATATATTTT CASSLDWAGPGNTIYF
NA NA TRBJ2-5 TRBV5-6 TGTGCCAGCACCCTCACTCCGGGTTTCGGAGAGACCCAGTACTTC CASTLTPGFGETQYF
few TRBD2 TRBJ2-7 TRBV3-1/TRBV3-2 TGTGCCAGCAGCCAAGAATTTCTAGCGGGGGGGAAGGAGCAGTACTTC CASSQEFLAGGKEQYF
NA NA TRBJ2-3 TRBV7-7 TGTGCCAGCAGCTTGGACCGGAGGGATACGCAGTATTTT CASSLDRRDTQYF
NA NA TRBJ1-1 TRBV7-9 TGTGCCAGCAGCTTAGAGGGCGGCGCCCGGAGGACTGAAGCTTTCTTT CASSLEGGARRTEAFF
NA NA TRBJ2-1 TRBV5-4 TGTGCCAGCAGCTTGGCCTTGGTAAAGGGGAACCACAATGAGCAGTTCTTC CASSLALVKGNHNEQFF
NA NA TRBJ2-1 TRBV5-6 TGTGCCAGCAGCTTGCCAGGATTTTCTTACAATGAGCAGTTCTTC CASSLPGFSYNEQFF
NA NA TRBJ2-2 TRBV9 TGTGCCAGCAGCCCTTCGGGATGGACCGGGGAGCTGTTTTTT CASSPSGWTGELFF
NA TRBD1 TRBJ2-7 TRBV4-3 TGCGCCAGCAGCCCCTCCAAAGGACAGGGGGCTTACGAGCAGTACTTC CASSPSKGQGAYEQYF
once NA TRBJ2-2 TRBV10-2 TGCGCCAGCAGTGAATCAAGCGGATACACCGGGGAGCTGTTTTTT CASSESSGYTGELFF
NA NA TRBJ1-2 TRBV28 TGTGCCAGCAGCCGCACAGGGTTAGGCTACACCTTC CASSRTGLGYTF
NA NA TRBJ2-2 TRBV18 TGTGCCAGCTCACCTCCCACCGGGGGGCCGGACACCGGGGAGCTGTTTTTT CASSPPTGGPDTGELFF
NA NA TRBJ2-1 TRBV10-1 TGCGCCAGCAGTGAGTCTTCTGACCCGACTAGCTCCTACAATGAGCAGTTCTTC CASSESSDPTSSYNEQFF
NA TRBD2 TRBJ2-1 TRBV7-2 TGTGCCAGCAGCTTAGCGAGGACTAGCGGGATCAGGGCCTACAATGAGCAGTTCTTC CASSLARTSGIRAYNEQFF
NA TRBD1 TRBJ2-4 TRBV18 TGTGCCAGCTCACCCCGACAGGGGAATGGCTTGGGGGACATTCAGTACTTC CASSPRQGNGLGDIQYF
NA NA TRBJ1-5 TRBV20-1 TGCAGTGCTAGTTCCGGGATTGATCAGCCCCAGCATTTT CSASSGIDQPQHF
NA TRBD2 TRBJ2-3 TRBV28 TGTGCCAGCAGACAATCGGGGGGGAATACGCAGTATTTT CASRQSGGNTQYF
NA TRBD2 TRBJ2-1 TRBV6-4 TGTGCCAGCAGTCTAGCGGGGGAGAGGGATGAGCAGTTCTTC CASSLAGERDEQFF
NA NA TRBJ2-1 TRBV6-1 TGTGCCAGCAGTGGCCCACCGGGGGTGAGGTCCTACAATGAGCAGTTCTTC CASSGPPGVRSYNEQFF
NA NA TRBJ1-3 TRBV27 TGTGCCAGCAGTTTCAGGGATGGAAACACCATATATTTT CASSFRDGNTIYF
NA TRBD1 TRBJ1-6 TRBV5-1 TGCGCCAGCAGCTTGGAGGGACAGGGAAGTTCACCCCTCCACTTT CASSLEGQGSSPLHF
NA TRBD2 TRBJ2-5 TRBV3-1/TRBV3-2 TGTGCCAGCAGCCAAGTGACTAGCGGGGACCAAGAGACCCAGTACTTC CASSQVTSGDQETQYF
NA NA TRBJ2-5 TRBV6-5 TGTGCCAGCACCGTAGGGCGGGGATACCAAGAGACCCAGTACTTC CASTVGRGYQETQYF
many NA TRBJ2-7 TRBV7-6 TGTGCCAGCAGCCGACTCGCGGAGAGCTCCTACGAGCAGTACTTC CASSRLAESSYEQYF
NA TRBD2 TRBJ2-3 TRBV5-1 TGCGCCAGCAGCTTAGGCGGGGGAGCGCGAACAGATACGCAGTATTTT CASSLGGGARTDTQYF
once TRBD2 TRBJ2-2 TRBV5-1 TGCGCCAGCAGCTCCGAGGGAGCGGGAGGGCCGAACACCGGGGAGCTGTTTTTT CASSSEGAGGPNTGELFF
once NA TRBJ2-5 TRBV18 TGTGCCAGCTCACCACCTCCGGCCGGGGAGACCCAGTACTTC CASSPPPAGETQYF
few NA TRBJ1-2 TRBV28 TGTGCCAGCAGATTCAGGGTCGGCTACACCTTC CASRFRVGYTF
NA NA TRBJ2-5 TRBV7-9 TGTGCCAGCAGCTTGGCAGAAGAAGAGACCCAGTACTTC CASSLAEEETQYF
NA TRBD1 TRBJ1-2 TRBV2 TGTGCCAGCAGCCGAGACGAGACACAGGGGGCGGCTGGCTACACCTTC CASSRDETQGAAGYTF
NA NA TRBJ2-3 TRBV7-2 TGTGCCGCTGGGGGCGGGGGCTCAAATACGCAGTATTTT CAAGGGGSNTQYF